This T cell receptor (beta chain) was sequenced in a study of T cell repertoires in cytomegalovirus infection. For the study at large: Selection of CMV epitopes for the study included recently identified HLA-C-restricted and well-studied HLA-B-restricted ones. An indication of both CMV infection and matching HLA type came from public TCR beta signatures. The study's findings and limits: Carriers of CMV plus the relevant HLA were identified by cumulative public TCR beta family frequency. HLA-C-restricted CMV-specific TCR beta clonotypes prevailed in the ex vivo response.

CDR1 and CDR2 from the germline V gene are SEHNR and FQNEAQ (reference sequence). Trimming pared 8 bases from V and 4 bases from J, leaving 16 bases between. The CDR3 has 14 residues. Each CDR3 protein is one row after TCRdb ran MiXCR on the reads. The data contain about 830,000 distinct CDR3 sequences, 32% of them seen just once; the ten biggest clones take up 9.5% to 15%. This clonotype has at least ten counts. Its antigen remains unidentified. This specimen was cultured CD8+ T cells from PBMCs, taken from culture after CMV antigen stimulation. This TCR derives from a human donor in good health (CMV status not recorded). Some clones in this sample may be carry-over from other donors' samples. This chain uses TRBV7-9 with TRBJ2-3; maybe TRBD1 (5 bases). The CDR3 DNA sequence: TGTGCCAGCGAGGCAGGGCAGATTTCAGATACGCAGTATTTT. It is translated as CASEAGQISDTQYF. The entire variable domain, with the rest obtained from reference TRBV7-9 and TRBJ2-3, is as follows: DTGVSQNPRHKITKRGQNVTFRCDPISEHNRLYWYRQTLGQGPEFLTYFQNEAQLEKSRLLSDRFSAERPKGSFSTLEIQRTEQGDSAMYLCASEAGQISDTQYFGPGTRLTVL.